This T cell receptor (beta chain) stems from a study of siplizumab effects on memory and regulatory T cells. General observations from the study: Mappable alloreactive CD4+ clones were on average about 62% Treg-derived with siplizumab, 26.9% in controls.

Comment on this clone: The antigen is undetermined.

Assay: immunoSEQ multiplex PCR; the TCRdb copy retains only in-frame clones and omits some. The sample lists roughly 60,000 clones, over 85% occurring once. The V gene lost 0 bases and the J gene lost 0 bases, with 12 bases spanning the gap. The CDR3 is 16 amino acids. Germline-derived CDR1 and CDR2 are GTSNPN and SVGIG (reference sequence). The receptor was isolated from a human donor in good health. The material sequenced was CD8+ T cells sorted from blood. V usage is TRBV30 and J usage is TRBJ2-4; the D is unclear. The chain's CDR3 is CAWSVSGPLAKNIQYF. The CDR3 bases are TGTGCCTGGAGTGTCTCTGGACCTCTAGCCAAAAACATTCAGTACTTC.